This TCR beta chain was found in a study of low-dose radiotherapy and immunotherapy resistance in tumors (dated by TCRdb to between 2022 and 2023). Background on the whole study: Cohort 1 received 0.5 Gy per fraction every 2 weeks, with a prescribed total PTV dose of 6.5 Gy. Cyclophosphamide 200 mg/m2 was administered intravenously every two weeks, one day before each radiation and immunotherapy administration. Cohort 2 received 1 Gy per fraction every two weeks, with a total of 13 Gy over 26 weeks. Patients were given nivolumab as a 240 mg flat dose every two weeks and ipilimumab at 1 mg/kg every six weeks, with both drugs delivered intravenously. No randomization into treatment groups was done for the people taking part in the trial. The translational analysis covered eight patients: three from the first dose cohort and the first five from the second dose cohort. Aspirin 300 mg was taken orally once daily by patients for four cycles, starting on cycle 1 day 1.

The instrument was an Illumina HiSeq 2500. Superscript III and a set of TRAV- and TRBV-specific primers were used to synthesize first-strand cDNA, so that both TCRalpha and TCRbeta chains were covered. TCRs were amplified for 20 to 25 PCR cycles with Phusion, using a constant-region primer paired with the adapter attached to the V primers. The isolated mRNA was amplified using the MessageAmp II aRNA Amplification Kit, with in vitro transcription performed for around 16 hours at 37 degrees C. The Dynabeads mRNA DIRECT Purification Kit was used to isolate mRNA for TCR sequencing. Indexed Illumina adapters were added in a second Phusion PCR of roughly 25 cycles, and the PCR products were purified with AMPure XP beads. On the authors' methods: Custom Perl scripts were used to pool TCR sequences that encoded the same protein, to remove out-of-frame sequences, and to calculate the abundance of each clonotype. Any TCR sequence supported by only a single read was excluded from analysis. Shannon entropy, Gini index, clonality, richness, and the frequency of TCRs shared between repertoires were included as repertoire metrics. TCRdb trimmed the raw reads at Q25, called clones with MiXCR and kept productive beta chains. All rows with the same CDR3 protein become a single entry with the most common DNA and genes. The V and J calls follow TCRdb's processing rather than the paper's. This sample comprises about 84,000 distinct CDR3 sequences, over 15% of them detected only once. The ten largest clones add up to roughly 1.5% of the sample.

The table lists this clonotype with many counts. The antigen it binds to is not known. Base qualities were left out, and no much larger clone turns up one base away. The intended sense of this specimen's time point label: after trial treatment. The sample's treatment or condition label, decoded: LDRT plus nivolumab, ipilimumab, low-dose cyclophosphamide and aspirin (RACIN trial). The donors came from RACIN, which was a single-arm phase I dose-escalation trial that paired nivolumab and ipilimumab with aspirin, low-dose cyclophosphamide and low-dose radiotherapy. Eligible patients had advanced, TIL-negative solid tumors. CDR1 LNHDA and CDR2 SQIVND were looked up in the germline V gene (reference sequence). V is trimmed back by 5 bases and J by 3 bases, and the junction contains 10 bases that no gene match accounts for. Counted from cysteine to phenylalanine, this CDR3 has 15 amino acids. The CDR3 DNA has 45 bases and is translated from base 1.

The starting material was PBMCs, obtained after low-dose radiotherapy plus immunotherapy. This clonotype was obtained from a male donor with prostate cancer. The sequence links TRBV19 to TRBJ2-7, with 7 bases aligning to TRBD1. The CDR3 reads CASSPQGTDFYEQYF. The DNA reads TGTGCCAGTAGTCCCCAGGGGACAGACTTCTACGAGCAGTACTTC.